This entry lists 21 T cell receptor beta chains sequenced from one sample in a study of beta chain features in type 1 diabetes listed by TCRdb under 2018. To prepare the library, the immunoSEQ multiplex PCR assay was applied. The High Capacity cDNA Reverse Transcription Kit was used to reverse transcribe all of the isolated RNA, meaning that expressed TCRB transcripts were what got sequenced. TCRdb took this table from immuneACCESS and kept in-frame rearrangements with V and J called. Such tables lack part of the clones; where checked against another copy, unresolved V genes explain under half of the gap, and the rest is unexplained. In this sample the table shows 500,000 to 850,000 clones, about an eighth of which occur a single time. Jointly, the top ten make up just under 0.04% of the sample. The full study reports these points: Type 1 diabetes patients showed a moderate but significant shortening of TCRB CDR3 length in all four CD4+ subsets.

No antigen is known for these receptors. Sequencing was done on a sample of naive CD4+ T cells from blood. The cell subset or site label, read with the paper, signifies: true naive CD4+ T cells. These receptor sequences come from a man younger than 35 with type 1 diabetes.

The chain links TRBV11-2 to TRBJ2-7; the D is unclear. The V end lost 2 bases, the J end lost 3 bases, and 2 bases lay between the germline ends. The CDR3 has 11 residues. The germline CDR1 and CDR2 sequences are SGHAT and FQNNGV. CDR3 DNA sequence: TGTGCCAGCAGCTTAAACTACGAGCAGTACTTC. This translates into CASSLNYEQYF.

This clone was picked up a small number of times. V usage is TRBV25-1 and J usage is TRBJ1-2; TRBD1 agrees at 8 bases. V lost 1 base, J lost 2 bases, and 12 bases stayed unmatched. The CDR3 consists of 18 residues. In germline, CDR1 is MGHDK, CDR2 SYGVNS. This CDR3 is CASSESPGGQGSNYGYTF. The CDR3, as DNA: TGTGCCAGCAGTGAATCCCCGGGAGGACAGGGCTCCAACTATGGCTACACCTTC.

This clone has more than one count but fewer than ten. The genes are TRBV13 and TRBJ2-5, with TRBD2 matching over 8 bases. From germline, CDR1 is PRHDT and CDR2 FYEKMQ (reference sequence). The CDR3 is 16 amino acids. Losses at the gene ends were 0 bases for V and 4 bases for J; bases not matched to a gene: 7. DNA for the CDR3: TGTGCCAGCAGCTTAGGGGCCGCGGGAGGCCGAGAGACCCAGTACTTC. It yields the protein CASSLGAAGGRETQYF.

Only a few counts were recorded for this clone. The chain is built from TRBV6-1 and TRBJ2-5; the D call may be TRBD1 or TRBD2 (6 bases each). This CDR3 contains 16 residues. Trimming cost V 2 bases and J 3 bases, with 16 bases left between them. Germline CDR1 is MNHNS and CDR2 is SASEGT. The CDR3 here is CASSEISGALKETQYF. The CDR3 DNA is TGTGCCAGCAGTGAAATCTCGGGGGCGCTCAAAGAGACCCAGTACTTC.

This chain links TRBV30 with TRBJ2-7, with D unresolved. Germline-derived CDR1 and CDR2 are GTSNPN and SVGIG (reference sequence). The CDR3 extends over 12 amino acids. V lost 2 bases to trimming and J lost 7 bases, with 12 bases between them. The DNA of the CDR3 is TGTGCCTGGAGTCGGGCGGAGTTGGAGCAGTACTTC. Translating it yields CAWSRAELEQYF.

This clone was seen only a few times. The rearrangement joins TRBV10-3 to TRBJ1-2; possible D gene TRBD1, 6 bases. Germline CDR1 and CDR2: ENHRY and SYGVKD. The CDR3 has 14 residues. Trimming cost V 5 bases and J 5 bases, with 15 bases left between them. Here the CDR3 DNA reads TGTGCCATCAGTAAAAGTCCAGGGGATTATGGCTACACCTTC. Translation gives CAISKSPGDYGYTF.

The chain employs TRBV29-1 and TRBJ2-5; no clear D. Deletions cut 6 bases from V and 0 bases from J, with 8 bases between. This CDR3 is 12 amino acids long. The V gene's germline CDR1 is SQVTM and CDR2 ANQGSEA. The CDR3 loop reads CSVRLYQETQYF. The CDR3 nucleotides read TGCAGCGTGCGGCTGTACCAAGAGACCCAGTACTTC.

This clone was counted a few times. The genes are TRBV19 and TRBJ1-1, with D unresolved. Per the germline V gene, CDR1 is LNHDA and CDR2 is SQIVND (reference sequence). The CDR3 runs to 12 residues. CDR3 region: CVAVGLNTEAFF. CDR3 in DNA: TGTGTCGCGGTGGGCCTGAACACTGAAGCTTTCTTT.

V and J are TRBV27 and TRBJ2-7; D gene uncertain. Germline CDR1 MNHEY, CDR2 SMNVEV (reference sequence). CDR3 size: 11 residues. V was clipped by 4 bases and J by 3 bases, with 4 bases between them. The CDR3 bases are TGTGCCAGCAGTTCCCTCTACGAGCAGTACTTC. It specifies CASSSLYEQYF.

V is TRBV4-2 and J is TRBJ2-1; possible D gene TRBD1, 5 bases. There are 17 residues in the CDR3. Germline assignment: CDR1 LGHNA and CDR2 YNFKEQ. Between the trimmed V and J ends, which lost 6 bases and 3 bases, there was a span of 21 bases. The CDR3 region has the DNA TGTGCCAGCAGTCAAAGGTTATTACAGGCAGGCTACAATGAGCAGTTCTTC. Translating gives CASSQRLLQAGYNEQFF.

The CDR3 loop is CASSQARENQPQHF. The DNA for the CDR3 is TGCGCCAGCAGCCAAGCCCGGGAAAATCAGCCCCAGCATTTT. This chain connects TRBV4-3 to TRBJ1-5; unclear D gene. This CDR3 has 14 amino acids. Germline V CDR1 and CDR2: LGHNA, YSLEER. Trimming took 1 base from V and 4 from J, leaving 8 bases between them.

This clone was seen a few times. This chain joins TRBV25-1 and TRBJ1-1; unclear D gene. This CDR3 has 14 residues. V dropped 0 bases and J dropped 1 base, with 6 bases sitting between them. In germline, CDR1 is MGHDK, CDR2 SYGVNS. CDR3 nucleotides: TGTGCCAGCAGTGAATATAAGGAGAACACTGAAGCTTTCTTT. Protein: CASSEYKENTEAFF.

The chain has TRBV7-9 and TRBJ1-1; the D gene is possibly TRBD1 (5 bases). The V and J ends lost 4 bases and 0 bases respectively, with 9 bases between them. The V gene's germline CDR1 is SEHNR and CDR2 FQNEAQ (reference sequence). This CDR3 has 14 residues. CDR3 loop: CASSSGHLNTEAFF. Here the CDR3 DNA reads TGTGCCAGCAGCTCCGGACACCTGAACACTGAAGCTTTCTTT.

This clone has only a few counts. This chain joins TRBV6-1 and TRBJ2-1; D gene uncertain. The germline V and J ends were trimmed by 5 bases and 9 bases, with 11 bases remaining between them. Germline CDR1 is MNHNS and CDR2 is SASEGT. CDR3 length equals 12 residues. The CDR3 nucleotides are TGTGCCAGCAGTACCCACCTGTCTGAGCAGTTCTTC. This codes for CASSTHLSEQFF.

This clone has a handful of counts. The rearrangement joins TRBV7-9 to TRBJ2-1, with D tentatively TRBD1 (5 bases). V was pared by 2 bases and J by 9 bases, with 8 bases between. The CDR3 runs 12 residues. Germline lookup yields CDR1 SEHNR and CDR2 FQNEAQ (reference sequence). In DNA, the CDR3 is TGTGCCAGCAGCTTACAGGGTATTGAGCAGTTCTTC. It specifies CASSLQGIEQFF.

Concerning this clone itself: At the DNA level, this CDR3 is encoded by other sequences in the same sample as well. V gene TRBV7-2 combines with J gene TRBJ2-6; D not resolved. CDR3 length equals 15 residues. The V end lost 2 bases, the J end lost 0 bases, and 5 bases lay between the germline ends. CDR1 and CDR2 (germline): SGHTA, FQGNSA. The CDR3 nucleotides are TGTGCCAGCAGCTTAAGGAGCTCTGGGGCCAACGTCCTGACTTTC. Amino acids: CASSLRSSGANVLTF.

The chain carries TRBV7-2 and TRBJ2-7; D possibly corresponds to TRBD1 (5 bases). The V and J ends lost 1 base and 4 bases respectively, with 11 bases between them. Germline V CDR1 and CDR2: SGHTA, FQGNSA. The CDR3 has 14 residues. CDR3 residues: CASSLVGAPYEQYF. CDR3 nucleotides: TGTGCCAGCAGCTTAGTAGGGGCCCCGTACGAGCAGTACTTC.

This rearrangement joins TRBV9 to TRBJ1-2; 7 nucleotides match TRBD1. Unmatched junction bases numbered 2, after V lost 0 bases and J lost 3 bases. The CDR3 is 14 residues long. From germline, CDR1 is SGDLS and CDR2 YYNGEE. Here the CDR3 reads CASSVATGDYGYTF. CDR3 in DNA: TGTGCCAGCAGCGTAGCTACAGGGGACTATGGCTACACCTTC. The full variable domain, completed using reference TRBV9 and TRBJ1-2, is DSGVTQTPKHLITATGQRVTLRCSPRSGDLSVYWYQQSLDQGLQFLIQYYNGEERAKGNILERFSAQQFPDLHSELNLSSLELGDSALYFCASSVATGDYGYTFGSGTRLTVV.

The CDR3 region has the DNA TGTGCCAGCAGTAATCCCGGGACAGGGGAAGCTTTCTTT. Translation: CASSNPGTGEAFF. The chain uses TRBV6-5 and TRBJ1-1; 9 bases match TRBD1. This CDR3 has 13 residues. Trimming took 5 bases from V and 8 from J; bases not matched to a gene: 6. Germline lookup yields CDR1 MNHEY and CDR2 SVGAGI.

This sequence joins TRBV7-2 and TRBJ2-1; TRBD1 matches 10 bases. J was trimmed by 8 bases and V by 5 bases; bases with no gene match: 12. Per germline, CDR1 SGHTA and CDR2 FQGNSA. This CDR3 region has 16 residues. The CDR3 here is CASSPTGGRTGDEQFF. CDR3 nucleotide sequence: TGTGCCAGCAGCCCGACAGGGGGCCGCACCGGCGATGAGCAGTTCTTC.

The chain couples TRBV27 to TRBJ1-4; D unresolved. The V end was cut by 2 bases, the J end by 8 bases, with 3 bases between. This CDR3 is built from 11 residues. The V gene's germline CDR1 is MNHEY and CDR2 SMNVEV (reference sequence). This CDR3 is CASSLNEKLFF. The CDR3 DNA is TGTGCCAGCAGTTTAAACGAAAAACTGTTTTTT.